Shown below are 32 T cell receptor beta chains from a single sample sequenced in a study of shared clonotypes between healthy human individuals (dated by TCRdb to the early 2020s). The library was generated by the immunoSEQ multiplex PCR assay. The table was pulled from immuneACCESS by TCRdb, which kept in-frame rearrangements only. Such tables lose some clones; where checked, under half of the loss comes from unresolved V genes, and the rest has no known cause. Present in this sample are about 700,000 clones, approximately 79% of which were seen just once. The leading ten clones occupy under 2% of the sample. Sample: memory CD4+ T cells sorted from blood. What this sample's cell subset or site label stands for: CD45RA-negative fraction. These receptors were taken from a woman aged 30 to 39 in good health.

This clone has at least ten counts. The gene calls are TRBV19 and TRBJ1-1; perhaps TRBD1 as D (6 bases). This CDR3 region has 17 residues. Germline V gene sequence: CDR1 LNHDA, CDR2 SQIVND (reference sequence). V was shortened by 4 bases and J by 0 bases, with 18 bases between the two germline ends. The CDR3 DNA sequence: TGTGCCAGTAGTAAGGGGGGTTGGGGAGAGCTGAACACTGAAGCTTTCTTT. Its protein product is CASSKGGWGELNTEAFF. The full variable domain, completed using reference TRBV19 and TRBJ1-1, is DGGITQSPKYLFRKEGQNVTLSCEQNLNHDAMYWYRQDPGQGLRLIYYSQIVNDFQKGDIAEGYSVSREKKESFPLTVTSAQKNPTAFYLCASSKGGWGELNTEAFFGQGTRLTVV.

This clone was observed a handful of times. The chain has TRBV5-1 and TRBJ2-7; tentatively, D is TRBD1 (6 bases). The CDR3 totals 14 residues. Per germline, CDR1 SGHRS and CDR2 YFSETQ. With 4 bases removed from V and 6 bases from J, the gap between germline ends came to 17 bases. CDR3 protein: CASSTGTVLLEQYF. Here the CDR3 DNA reads TGCGCCAGCAGCACAGGGACCGTTCTCCTCGAGCAGTACTTC.

V gene TRBV19 combines with J gene TRBJ1-5; 7 nucleotides match TRBD1. CDR1 is LNHDA and CDR2 is SQIVND in the germline V gene (reference sequence). With 6 bases clipped from V and 4 bases from J, the junction kept 12 bases outside the gene matches. The CDR3 is 16 amino acids. Here the CDR3 reads CASRTSQTGSNQPQHF. In nucleotides, the CDR3 is TGTGCCAGTAGGACCAGTCAGACAGGGTCTAATCAGCCCCAGCATTTT.

The rearrangement links TRBV28 to TRBJ2-7; a weak D match, TRBD1 (6 bases). Germline loops: CDR1 MDHEN, CDR2 SYDVKM. The CDR3 runs 16 residues. Trimming removed 6 bases at V and 3 bases at J, with 21 bases between. CDR3 loop: CASRGSTTGQIYEQYF. CDR3 nucleotides: TGTGCCAGCAGGGGATCCACCACGGGACAAATCTACGAGCAGTACTTC.

The V gene is TRBV19, the J gene TRBJ2-7; 10 nucleotides line up with TRBD2. V dropped 5 bases and J dropped 3; count of bases not matched to a gene: 7. Germline lookup yields CDR1 LNHDA and CDR2 SQIVND (reference sequence). This CDR3 has 15 residues. CDR3 protein: CASSPTGTSVYEQYF. The CDR3 nucleotides are TGTGCCAGTAGTCCAACCGGGACTAGCGTCTACGAGCAGTACTTC.

J is TRBJ1-2 and V is TRBV2, with D maybe TRBD1 (6 bases). Deletions cut 7 bases from V and 4 bases from J, with 10 bases between. The CDR3 is 12 residues long. Germline V CDR1 and CDR2: SNHLY, FYNNEI. CDR3 in DNA: TGTGCCAGCAATACAGGGATCTATGGCTACACCTTC. Residues: CASNTGIYGYTF.

This clone came up once. The rearrangement links TRBV25-1 to TRBJ2-7; 12 nucleotides match TRBD1. The CDR3 is 18 residues long. The trim removed 3 bases at V and 6 bases at J, leaving 15 bases unmatched. CDR1 is MGHDK, CDR2 SYGVNS, per germline. CDR3 in amino acids: CASSDGPRLGDRGREQYF. For the CDR3, the DNA is TGTGCCAGCAGTGACGGACCCCGCCTGGGGGACAGGGGGCGCGAGCAGTACTTC.

As DNA, the CDR3 is TGTGCCAGCAGCTTGGCGGGGGCCGGGGAGCTGTTTTTT. Its protein is CASSLAGAGELFF. The V and J genes are TRBV7-9 and TRBJ2-2; 7 nucleotides line up with TRBD2. The CDR3 is made up of 13 amino acids. From germline, CDR1 is SEHNR and CDR2 FQNEAQ (reference sequence). V dropped 3 bases and J dropped 6; count of bases not matched to a gene: 1.

The table lists this clone with a count of one. The chain is built from TRBV7-9 and TRBJ2-1; 10 bases are shared with TRBD2. The CDR3 spans 15 residues. Germline values: CDR1 SEHNR, CDR2 FQNEAQ (reference sequence). J was trimmed by 7 bases and V by 7 bases; bases with no gene match: 10. CDR3 in amino acids: CASTYSSGSLNEQFF. Here the CDR3 DNA reads TGTGCCAGCACCTACTCTAGCGGGAGTCTGAATGAGCAGTTCTTC.

In its sample, this clone was seen once. CDR3 sequence reads: CASSLIQGGETQYF. CDR3 nucleotide sequence: TGTGCCAGCAGCCTAATCCAGGGAGGAGAGACCCAGTACTTC. The chain links TRBV13 to TRBJ2-5, with D possibly being TRBD2 (6 bases). Trimming shortened V by 5 bases and J by 4 bases, and 14 bases separated the two germline ends. The germline V gene has CDR1 PRHDT and CDR2 FYEKMQ (reference sequence). The CDR3 is 14 amino acids.

This clone was detected only once. The V call is TRBV19, the J call TRBJ2-1; 13 bases are shared with TRBD2. This CDR3 is 18 amino acids long. Germline assignment: CDR1 LNHDA and CDR2 SQIVND (reference sequence). The V gene end was trimmed by 6 bases and the J gene end by 4 bases; junction bases not matched to a gene: 12. The CDR3 here is CASSKWTSGRVPYNEQFF. As DNA, the CDR3 is TGTGCCAGTAGCAAATGGACTAGCGGGAGAGTGCCGTACAATGAGCAGTTCTTC.

V and J are TRBV27 and TRBJ2-5; D may match TRBD1 or TRBD2 (5 bases each). The V and J ends lost 7 bases and 0 bases respectively, with 9 bases between them. Germline V gene lookup returns CDR1 MNHEY and CDR2 SMNVEV (reference sequence). The CDR3 is made up of 13 amino acids. The CDR3 DNA is TGTGCCAGCAAGCGGACAAACCAAGAGACCCAGTACTTC. Translating it yields CASKRTNQETQYF.

This clone was detected only a few times. This chain joins TRBV4-2 and TRBJ1-1; D unclear. The CDR3 totals 13 residues. The germline gives CDR1 LGHNA, CDR2 YNFKEQ. V was clipped by 4 bases and J by 5 bases, with 11 bases between them. The CDR3 bases are TGTGCCAGCAGCCGGGTCACAGAGACTGAAGCTTTCTTT. As protein: CASSRVTETEAFF.

The rearrangement links TRBV2 to TRBJ2-3, with 9 bases identical to TRBD2. Germline values: CDR1 SNHLY, CDR2 FYNNEI. The CDR3 is 15 residues long. The ends lost 7 bases at V and 6 bases at J; junction bases unmatched: 11. This chain's CDR3 is CASNLLLAGVDTQYF. For the CDR3, the DNA is TGTGCCAGCAATCTTTTATTAGCGGGGGTGGATACGCAGTATTTT.

The rearrangement uses TRBV9 and TRBJ2-1; 10 nucleotides align to TRBD2. The CDR3 runs to 17 residues. Trimming took 4 bases from V and 3 from J; bases not matched to a gene: 10. In germline, CDR1 is SGDLS, CDR2 YYNGEE. CDR3 sequence reads: CASSPGGTSDYYNEQFF. CDR3 coding DNA: TGTGCCAGCAGCCCCGGGGGGACTAGCGATTACTACAATGAGCAGTTCTTC.

The V call is TRBV28, the J call TRBJ1-2, with D tentatively TRBD1 (5 bases). V lost 7 bases and J 5 bases, leaving 11 bases between the germline ends. Germline CDR1 and CDR2: MDHEN and SYDVKM. The CDR3 totals 12 residues. The CDR3 loop reads CASTPQGYGYTF. The DNA of the CDR3 is TGTGCCAGCACTCCCCAGGGATATGGCTACACCTTC.

V usage is TRBV29-1 and J usage is TRBJ2-3; D remains ambiguous. The CDR3 sequence is 12 residues long. The V end was cut by 8 bases, the J end by 6 bases, with 15 bases between. CDR1 SQVTM and CDR2 ANQGSEA come from the germline V gene. In DNA form, the CDR3 reads TGCAGCACCCGGACGGAGCAGGATACGCAGTATTTT. This sequence encodes CSTRTEQDTQYF.

The rearrangement uses TRBV28 and TRBJ1-2, with D perhaps TRBD1 (6 bases). This CDR3 has 13 residues. Germline lookup yields CDR1 MDHEN and CDR2 SYDVKM. The germline V and J ends were trimmed by 6 bases and 5 bases, with 13 bases remaining between them. For the CDR3, the DNA is TGTGCCAGCAGCCTCAGGGGTGGTTATGGCTACACCTTC. This translates into CASSLRGGYGYTF.

V usage is TRBV5-1 and J usage is TRBJ2-7; D might be TRBD1 or TRBD2, each matching 5 bases. The V gene lost 4 bases and the J gene lost 6 bases, with 20 bases spanning the gap. The CDR3 length is 15 residues. Per germline, CDR1 SGHRS and CDR2 YFSETQ. The CDR3 nucleotides read TGCGCCAGCAGCCCCGGAGTCGGGGCTAAAGGCGAGCAGTACTTC. It is translated as CASSPGVGAKGEQYF.

With respect to this clone: At the DNA level, this CDR3 is encoded by other sequences in the same sample as well. The rearrangement links TRBV11-3 to TRBJ2-2, with D possibly TRBD2 on 6 matching bases. Germline V gene lookup returns CDR1 SGHNT and CDR2 YENEEA. CDR3 length: 14 residues. Trimming shortened V by 1 base and J by 5 bases, and 8 bases separated the two germline ends. CDR3 sequence (DNA): TGTGCCAGCAGCTTAGCCGGGAGTACCGGGGAGCTGTTTTTT. This translates into CASSLAGSTGELFF. Combining the CDR3 with reference TRBV11-3 and TRBJ2-2 gives the whole variable domain EAGVVQSPRYKIIEKKQPVAFWCNPISGHNTLYWYLQNLGQGPELLIRYENEEAVDDSQLPKDRFSAERLKGVDSTLKIQPAELGDSAVYLCASSLAGSTGELFFGEGSRLTVL.

This clone was seen only once. The chain employs TRBV5-8 and TRBJ2-5; maybe TRBD1 (5 bases). In germline, CDR1 is SGHTS, CDR2 YDEGEE. Trimming removed 6 bases at V and 4 bases at J, with 16 bases between. The CDR3 sequence is 14 residues long. CDR3 in DNA: TGTGCCAGCAACATATGGGGCGTAGTAGAGACCCAGTACTTC. This translates into CASNIWGVVETQYF.

This chain uses TRBV2 with TRBJ1-1; D uncertain. The CDR3 is 14 amino acids. V gave up 6 bases and J gave up 5 bases, with 16 bases separating them. Germline V CDR1 and CDR2: SNHLY, FYNNEI. The CDR3 coding sequence is TGTGCCAGCAGAACCCAGAATACGGGGACTGAAGCTTTCTTT. Translated, it gives CASRTQNTGTEAFF.

In this sample, this clone turned up once. This chain joins TRBV5-6 and TRBJ2-6; D remains unclear. Per the germline V gene, CDR1 is SGHDT and CDR2 is YYEEEE. This CDR3 comprises 12 residues. Trimming shortened V by 3 bases and J by 4 bases, and 2 bases separated the two germline ends. DNA for the CDR3: TGTGCCAGCAGCTACGGGGCCAACGTCCTGACTTTC. Translation: CASSYGANVLTF. The entire variable domain, with the rest obtained from reference TRBV5-6 and TRBJ2-6, is as follows: DAGVTQSPTHLIKTRGQQVTLRCSPKSGHDTVSWYQQALGQGPQFIFQYYEEEERQRGNFPDRFSGHQFPNYSSELNVNALLLGDSALYLCASSYGANVLTFGAGSRLTVL.

In this sample, this clone turned up once. The same CDR3 can be traced to other DNA sequences in this sample. This chain uses TRBV28 with TRBJ1-5; tentative D call: TRBD1 (6 bases). Deletions cut 2 bases from V and 2 bases from J, with 7 bases between. The CDR3 extends over 14 amino acids. Per the germline V gene, CDR1 is MDHEN and CDR2 is SYDVKM. CDR3 DNA: TGTGCCAGCAGTTTAGCAGGGGGCAATCAGCCCCAGCATTTT. This translates into CASSLAGGNQPQHF.

This clone was observed a handful of times. This chain uses TRBV27 with TRBJ2-3; D call uncertain. V lost 5 bases and J lost 14, with 17 bases in between. The CDR3 is 12 residues long. Germline V lookup: CDR1 MNHEY, CDR2 SMNVEV (reference sequence). The CDR3 region is CASSTTGRLGYF. CDR3 nucleotides: TGTGCCAGCAGTACCACCGGACGACTGGGGTATTTT.

The V call is TRBV5-4, the J call TRBJ1-2; 8 bases agree with TRBD1. CDR1 is SGHNT and CDR2 is YYREEE in the germline V gene (reference sequence). The V segment lost 0 bases and the J segment 7 bases; nucleotides outside the gene matches: 8. CDR3 length: 15 residues. CDR3 region: CASSLGFGDRGGYTF. The CDR3 coding sequence is TGTGCCAGCAGCTTGGGGTTTGGAGACAGGGGTGGCTACACCTTC.

This clone was picked up a small number of times. The chain combines TRBV29-1 with TRBJ2-3; 9 nucleotides align to TRBD2. Looked up from germline, CDR1 is SQVTM and CDR2 is ANQGSEA. The CDR3 is 14 amino acids. Trimming removed 0 bases from V and 9 bases from J; junction bases left unmatched: 7. CDR3 coding DNA: TGCAGCGTTGAAGATAGCGCTAGCGGGACGACGCAGTATTTT. Residues: CSVEDSASGTTQYF.

The rearrangement links TRBV6-5 to TRBJ2-7; 7 bases map to TRBD2. This CDR3 is built from 15 residues. V trimming: 6 bases; J trimming: 3 bases; junction bases outside the gene matches: 11. The germline V gene has CDR1 MNHEY and CDR2 SVGAGI. The CDR3 loop reads CASSPRGLPNYEQYF. The CDR3 DNA follows: TGTGCCAGCAGCCCGCGGGGACTACCCAACTACGAGCAGTACTTC.

The chain joins TRBV11-2 to TRBJ2-1; tentatively, D is TRBD1 (5 bases). CDR1 and CDR2 from the germline V gene are SGHAT and FQNNGV. The CDR3 totals 14 residues. V was clipped by 1 base and J by 14 bases, with 18 bases between them. The DNA for the CDR3 is TGTGCCAGCAGCTTAGGCCGGACAACAAAAGGGGAGTTCTTC. Encoded protein: CASSLGRTTKGEFF.

The J gene is TRBJ2-3, the V gene TRBV7-9; D unresolved. Per the germline V gene, CDR1 is SEHNR and CDR2 is FQNEAQ (reference sequence). This CDR3 has 14 amino acids. V was shortened by 5 bases and J by 0 bases, with 9 bases between the two germline ends. In nucleotides, the CDR3 is TGTGCCAGCAGCCTCAGGACCAGCACAGATACGCAGTATTTT. As protein: CASSLRTSTDTQYF.

The V gene is TRBV14, the J gene TRBJ1-3; D is ambiguous. The length of the CDR3 is 14 residues. The germline V and J ends were trimmed by 4 bases and 0 bases, with 7 bases remaining between them. CDR1 and CDR2 from the germline V gene are SGHDN and FVKESK. The CDR3 DNA sequence: TGTGCCAGCAGCCCTCAATACTCTGGAAACACCATATATTTT. Its translation: CASSPQYSGNTIYF.

V usage is TRBV11-2 and J usage is TRBJ1-2; no clear D gene. Germline V gene data show CDR1 as SGHAT and CDR2 as FQNNGV. The V gene lost 5 bases and the J gene lost 6 bases, with 13 bases spanning the gap. The CDR3 consists of 13 residues. This CDR3 reads CASSTPPDHGYTF. Here the CDR3 DNA reads TGTGCCAGCAGCACCCCGCCGGACCATGGCTACACCTTC.